The 11 T cell receptor beta chains given below trace back to one sample, sequenced in a study of blood T cell repertoires in COVID-19. This table comes from immunoSEQ multiplex PCR, and its TCRdb copy is limited to in-frame clones, with some not included. This table holds about 250,000 clones, 86% found once. Material for sequencing was peripheral blood. Receptor source: a woman at least 80 years old with COVID-19, enrolled during active disease.

CDR3 DNA: TGTGCCAGCAGCCCTCCCCGTGACACCTACGAGCAGTACGTC. Translation gives CASSPPRDTYEQYV. V gene TRBV7-9 combines with J gene TRBJ2-7, with unresolved D. Germline V CDR1 and CDR2: SEHNR, FQNEAQ (reference sequence). V was clipped by 5 bases and J by 2 bases, with 13 bases between them. This CDR3 contains 14 residues.

This clone was seen once. The chain combines TRBV2 with TRBJ1-3, with 7 positions matching TRBD1. J gave up 2 bases and V 8 bases, and 12 bases lay outside the gene matches. Germline V gene lookup returns CDR1 SNHLY and CDR2 FYNNEI. The CDR3 is 16 amino acids. The chain's CDR3 is CASRAIGTDTGNTIYF. In DNA form, the CDR3 reads TGTGCCAGCCGGGCGATTGGGACAGATACTGGAAACACCATATATTTT.

This chain connects TRBV15 to TRBJ2-5, with 8 bases fitting TRBD1. Trimming removed 5 bases from V and 5 bases from J; junction bases left unmatched: 4. Per germline, CDR1 LNHNV and CDR2 YYDKDF (reference sequence). The CDR3 totals 13 residues. The CDR3 DNA sequence: TGTGCCACCAGCGGGACAGGACGGGAGACCCAGTACTTC. Encoded protein: CATSGTGRETQYF.

The chain employs TRBV18 and TRBJ1-2; D not certain. V lost 0 bases to trimming and J lost 4 bases, with 12 bases between them. CDR1 is KGHSH and CDR2 is LQKENI in the germline V gene. The length of the CDR3 is 15 residues. The CDR3 is CASSPPLSPFYGYTF. The CDR3 coding sequence is TGTGCCAGCTCACCACCGTTGAGCCCTTTCTATGGCTACACCTTC.

This sequence joins TRBV7-9 and TRBJ2-3, with 7 nucleotides matching TRBD2. This CDR3 is 18 amino acids long. With V trimmed by 5 bases and J by 1 base, 15 bases remained unmatched. Per the germline V gene, CDR1 is SEHNR and CDR2 is FQNEAQ (reference sequence). The CDR3 DNA is TGTGCCAGCAGCCCCCGGGACTACGGTGGCTCGGGCACAGATACGCAGTATTTT. As protein: CASSPRDYGGSGTDTQYF.

This rearrangement joins TRBV7-9 to TRBJ1-1; 11 nucleotides agree with TRBD1. CDR1 is SEHNR, CDR2 FQNEAQ, per germline (reference sequence). The CDR3 extends over 14 amino acids. The trim removed 3 bases at V and 3 bases at J, leaving 0 bases unmatched. CDR3 sequence: CASSLGQGDTEAFF. In DNA form, the CDR3 reads TGTGCCAGCAGCTTGGGACAGGGGGACACTGAAGCTTTCTTT.

V gene TRBV7-8 combines with J gene TRBJ2-7; 9 nucleotides match TRBD1. The CDR3 extends over 13 amino acids. V shed 10 bases and J 6 bases; nucleotides not matched to a gene: 10. The germline CDR1 and CDR2 sequences are SGHVS and FQNEAQ. This CDR3 reads CATTQDRGAEQYV. For the CDR3, the DNA is TGTGCCACCACCCAGGACAGGGGAGCCGAGCAGTACGTC.

This clone was counted only a few times. The V gene is TRBV6-1, the J gene TRBJ1-2; possible D gene TRBD1, 6 bases. The CDR3 extends over 16 amino acids. The germline gives CDR1 MNHNS, CDR2 SASEGT. V lost 4 bases and J lost 2, with 17 bases in between. The CDR3 DNA sequence: TGTGCCAGCAGTGCCCCTCCGGGACAAATAAACTATGGCTACACCTTC. It codes for CASSAPPGQINYGYTF.

V gene TRBV5-1 combines with J gene TRBJ1-5; 11 positions match TRBD1. This CDR3 has 17 residues. Germline CDR1 is SGHRS and CDR2 is YFSETQ. The junction had 6 bases not matched to a gene; V was cut back by 4 bases and J by 0 bases. The CDR3 loop reads CASSVGTGGGSNQPQHF. As DNA, the CDR3 is TGCGCCAGCAGCGTTGGGACAGGGGGAGGTAGCAATCAGCCCCAGCATTTT.

V gene TRBV3-1 (or the pseudogene TRBV3-2) combines with J gene TRBJ1-2; 10 bases are shared with TRBD1. The CDR3 consists of 16 residues. Per the germline V gene, CDR1 is LGHDT and CDR2 is YNNKEL (reference sequence). J lost 4 bases, V lost 2 bases, and 7 bases had no gene match. The CDR3 DNA reads as TGTGCCAGCAGCCAATCCGGGGACAGGGGACCCTATGGCTACACCTTC. Translation: CASSQSGDRGPYGYTF.

The rearrangement uses TRBV18 and TRBJ2-5; 9 bases are shared with TRBD1. V lost 4 bases to trimming and J lost 2 bases; unmatched junction nucleotides: 5. This CDR3 spans 15 amino acids. Germline loops: CDR1 KGHSH, CDR2 LQKENI. The CDR3 DNA reads as TGTGCCAGCTCACGGGGAGACAGGGGGCAAGAGACCCAGTACTTC. It is translated as CASSRGDRGQETQYF.